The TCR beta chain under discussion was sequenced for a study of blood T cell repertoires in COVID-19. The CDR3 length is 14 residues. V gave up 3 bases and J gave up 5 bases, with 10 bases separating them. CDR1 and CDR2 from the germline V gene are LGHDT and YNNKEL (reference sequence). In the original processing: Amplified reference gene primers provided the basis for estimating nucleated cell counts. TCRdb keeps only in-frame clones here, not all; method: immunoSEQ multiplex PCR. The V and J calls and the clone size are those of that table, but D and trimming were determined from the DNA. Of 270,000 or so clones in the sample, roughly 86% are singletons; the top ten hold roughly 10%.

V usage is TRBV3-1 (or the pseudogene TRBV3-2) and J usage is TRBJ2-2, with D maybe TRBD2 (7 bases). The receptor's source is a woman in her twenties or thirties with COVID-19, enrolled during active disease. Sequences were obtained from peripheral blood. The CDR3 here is CASSQGGPTGELFF. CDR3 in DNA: TGTGCCAGCAGCCAGGGGGGGCCGACCGGGGAGCTGTTTTTT.